These 9 T cell receptor beta chains were sequenced from one sample in a study of T cells after yellow fever vaccination. TCRdb analysed the 5' RACE reads with MiXCR anew, one entry per CDR3 protein. The sample includes fewer than 400,000 distinct CDR3 sequences, 6% to 8% seen only once; the top ten take around 16%. Specimen: PBMCs, collected 5 days after the yellow fever booster vaccination. The receptors derive from a man aged 25-40 years who received the YFV17D yellow fever vaccine.

CDR3 region: CASSLFGKRELNGGELFF. In DNA, the CDR3 is TGTGCCAGCAGCCTCTTTGGGAAGCGGGAGCTTAATGGCGGGGAGCTGTTTTTT. V is TRBV4-2 and J is TRBJ2-2; 8 bases are shared with TRBD2. Losses at the gene ends were 4 bases for V and 7 bases for J; bases not matched to a gene: 17. The CDR3 is 18 amino acids. Germline CDR1 reads LGHNA; CDR2 reads YNFKEQ.

This clonotype was seen ten or more times. The chain recombines TRBV15 with TRBJ2-7, with D hard to call. The germline V and J ends were trimmed by 0 bases and 2 bases, with 8 bases remaining between them. Per the germline V gene, CDR1 is LNHNV and CDR2 is YYDKDF (reference sequence). The CDR3 extends over 14 amino acids. CDR3 sequence reads: CATSREGQAYEQYF. DNA for the CDR3: TGTGCCACCAGCAGAGAAGGGCAGGCCTACGAGCAGTACTTC.

The V and J genes are TRBV27 and TRBJ1-1, with no clear D. CDR3 length equals 15 residues. Trimming took off 5 bases at V and 0 bases at J, with 13 bases between the two ends. CDR1 is MNHEY and CDR2 is SMNVEV in the germline V gene (reference sequence). In DNA form, the CDR3 reads TGTGCCAGCAGTCCCCTTGGGCGGTTGAACACTGAAGCTTTCTTT. Its translation: CASSPLGRLNTEAFF.

This clonotype was counted at least ten times. The chain combines TRBV5-1 with TRBJ2-7; 9 positions match TRBD1. Losses at the gene ends were 2 bases for V and 5 bases for J; bases not matched to a gene: 5. Germline CDR1 SGHRS, CDR2 YFSETQ. The CDR3 has 14 amino acids. The CDR3, as DNA: TGCGCCAGCAGCTTAGGACAGGGGACCAACGAGCAGTACTTC. Amino acid sequence: CASSLGQGTNEQYF.

The chain recombines TRBV5-1 with TRBJ2-6; D is possibly TRBD1 (5 bases). Trimming shortened V by 1 base and J by 3 bases, and 11 bases separated the two germline ends. This CDR3 contains 16 residues. CDR1 is SGHRS and CDR2 is YFSETQ in the germline V gene. CDR3 sequence (DNA): TGCGCCAGCAGCTTGAGGGGCGCCTATGGGGCCAACGTCCTGACTTTC. It yields the protein CASSLRGAYGANVLTF.

Ten or more counts support this clonotype. The chain employs TRBV27 and TRBJ2-3; 12 bases map to TRBD2. CDR3 length: 14 residues. V lost 8 bases to trimming and J lost 5 bases; unmatched junction nucleotides: 5. In germline, CDR1 is MNHEY, CDR2 SMNVEV (reference sequence). CDR3 region: CASSSGRAGDTQYF. The CDR3 DNA follows: TGTGCCAGCTCTAGCGGGAGGGCCGGAGATACGCAGTATTTT.

This clonotype was seen only a few times. This chain uses TRBV27 with TRBJ2-2, with D unclear. In germline, CDR1 is MNHEY, CDR2 SMNVEV (reference sequence). The V gene lost 0 bases and the J gene lost 6 bases, with 14 bases spanning the gap. The CDR3 runs to 16 residues. In DNA form, the CDR3 reads TGTGCCAGCAGTTTATCGCCCGGGTTTGGGTCCGGGGAGCTGTTTTTT. Translated: CASSLSPGFGSGELFF.

J is TRBJ2-7 and V is TRBV20-1; possibly TRBD2 for D (6 bases). Between the trimmed V and J ends, which lost 7 bases and 4 bases, there was a span of 20 bases. The CDR3 contains 14 residues. Germline assignment: CDR1 DFQATT and CDR2 SNEGSKA (reference sequence). This chain's CDR3 is CSVSRGSRSYEQYF. The CDR3 DNA follows: TGCAGTGTGAGTCGGGGGAGCCGAAGTTACGAGCAGTACTTC.

This clonotype was observed a handful of times. V and J are TRBV10-2 and TRBJ2-1; 9 nucleotides agree with TRBD2. After removal of 2 bases from V and 6 bases from J, the junction contained 8 bases not matched to a gene. Germline lookup yields CDR1 WSHSY and CDR2 SAAADI. The CDR3 covers 16 residues. The chain's CDR3 is CASSESLAGAFNEQFF. The CDR3 DNA reads as TGCGCCAGCAGTGAGAGTTTAGCGGGAGCCTTCAATGAGCAGTTCTTC.